This entry features one TCR beta chain sequence. The data were taken from a study of blood T cell repertoires in COVID-19. Study background: Nucleic acid was either cDNA or gDNA, and it came from T cells, B-cell-depleted T cells, or PBMCs.

Germline loops: CDR1 SGHRS, CDR2 YFSETQ. After removal of 6 bases from V and 2 bases from J, the junction contained 13 bases not matched to a gene. The CDR3 is 17 amino acids. The repertoire was sequenced with immunoSEQ multiplex PCR; TCRdb's copy has only in-frame clones and lacks some. The sample carries fewer than 120,000 clones, 70% to 90% recorded once. The sequenced sample was peripheral blood. The chain combines TRBV5-1 with TRBJ2-5; 10 bases match TRBD2. The sequence was collected from a woman aged 45-59 years with acute or convalescent COVID-19. The CDR3 sequence is CASTSGSFPSSQETQYF. The CDR3 DNA is TGCGCCAGCACTAGCGGGAGCTTCCCAAGTTCTCAAGAGACCCAGTACTTC.